The 11 T cell receptor beta chains in this list originate from one sample, sequenced in a study of T cell changes during pregnancy in multiple sclerosis. TCRdb's copy holds only in-frame clones and misses some; the assay was immunoSEQ multiplex PCR. The profile shows over 60,000 clones, approximately 96% of them singletons. Specimen: CD8+ T cells from peripheral blood mononuclear cells, collected after pregnancy. The receptor set was obtained from a female donor with multiple sclerosis, enrolled in a pregnancy study.

This chain connects TRBV7-9 to TRBJ2-7; 8 nucleotides align to TRBD1. After removal of 3 bases from V and 3 bases from J, the junction contained 4 bases not matched to a gene. CDR1 and CDR2 from the germline V gene are SEHNR and FQNEAQ (reference sequence). This CDR3 is built from 14 residues. The CDR3, as DNA: TGTGCCAGCAGCTTGGTGGACAGGGACTACGAGCAGTACTTC. Its translation is CASSLVDRDYEQYF.

CDR3 region: CAISDAAAAYSYEQYF. As DNA, the CDR3 is TGTGCCATCAGTGATGCGGCAGCAGCCTACTCCTACGAGCAGTACTTC. The chain carries TRBV10-3 and TRBJ2-7; D is unclear. Trimming removed 3 bases at V and 0 bases at J, with 15 bases between. Germline V lookup: CDR1 ENHRY, CDR2 SYGVKD. The CDR3 has 16 residues.

This clone qualifies as medium-sized. V gene TRBV6-5 combines with J gene TRBJ2-7, with D possibly being TRBD1 (5 bases). This CDR3 is built from 13 residues. Germline V gene data show CDR1 as MNHEY and CDR2 as SVGAGI. Between the trimmed V and J ends, which lost 5 bases and 3 bases, there was a span of 11 bases. The CDR3 protein is CASSPSTDYEQYF. The CDR3 DNA is TGTGCCAGCAGTCCATCGACAGACTACGAGCAGTACTTC.

Only one count was recorded for this clone. The chain joins TRBV11-2 to TRBJ1-1; no definite D call. Germline V CDR1 and CDR2: SGHAT, FQNNGV. V was shortened by 5 bases and J by 1 base, with 14 bases between the two germline ends. The CDR3 has 15 residues. The CDR3 DNA sequence: TGTGCCAGCAGCGCTAGAATGGTCCAGAACACTGAAGCTTTCTTT. Amino acid sequence: CASSARMVQNTEAFF.

This chain links TRBV6-5 with TRBJ2-7; D gene unclear. Per the germline V gene, CDR1 is MNHEY and CDR2 is SVGAGI. This CDR3 region has 13 residues. V lost 6 bases, J lost 0 bases, and 9 bases lay in between. CDR3 protein: CASSLSYSYEQYF. The DNA for the CDR3 is TGTGCCAGCAGCCTATCATACTCCTACGAGCAGTACTTC.

The V call is TRBV28, the J call TRBJ1-5; D possibly corresponds to TRBD1 (6 bases). Trimming took 4 bases from V and 6 from J, leaving 13 bases between them. Per germline, CDR1 MDHEN and CDR2 SYDVKM. This CDR3 is built from 14 residues. In DNA form, the CDR3 reads TGTGCCAGCAGTTACAGGGCCGCCGGTCAGCCCCAGCATTTT. This translates into CASSYRAAGQPQHF.

This clone has just one count. The chain carries TRBV27 and TRBJ2-7, with 8 bases identical to TRBD1. With 4 bases clipped from V and 2 bases from J, the junction kept 10 bases outside the gene matches. This CDR3 contains 16 residues. The V gene's germline CDR1 is MNHEY and CDR2 SMNVEV (reference sequence). Here the CDR3 reads CASSSSRQGAPYEQYF. The CDR3 DNA is TGTGCCAGCAGTTCCTCCCGTCAGGGGGCACCCTACGAGCAGTACTTC.

This chain links TRBV27 with TRBJ2-7, with TRBD1 identical over 8 bases. The V segment lost 5 bases and the J segment 6 bases; nucleotides outside the gene matches: 3. This CDR3 contains 12 residues. Germline CDR1 MNHEY, CDR2 SMNVEV (reference sequence). The CDR3 DNA sequence: TGTGCCAGCAGTCACACAGGGGGCGAGCAGTACTTC. The encoded protein is CASSHTGGEQYF.

In nucleotides, the CDR3 is TGTGCCAGCAGCGTAGGGGGGCTAGCGGGAGACGAGCAGTACTTC. It is translated as CASSVGGLAGDEQYF. V and J are TRBV9 and TRBJ2-7, with TRBD2 identical over 10 bases. The CDR3 spans 15 residues. V gave up 0 bases and J gave up 5 bases; unmatched junction bases: 5. Germline CDR1 reads SGDLS; CDR2 reads YYNGEE.

The J gene is TRBJ1-2, the V gene TRBV2; TRBD1 agrees at 7 bases. This CDR3 comprises 12 residues. V was pared by 7 bases and J by 5 bases, with 4 bases of the junction left unmatched. Germline CDR1 and CDR2: SNHLY and FYNNEI. CDR3 sequence (DNA): TGTGCCAGCAAAGACAGGGATTATGGCTACACCTTC. It is translated as CASKDRDYGYTF.

V and J are TRBV7-9 and TRBJ1-2; 7 bases align to TRBD1. This CDR3 has 14 residues. Trimming took 4 bases from V and 0 from J; bases not matched to a gene: 2. Germline CDR1 and CDR2: SEHNR and FQNEAQ (reference sequence). For the CDR3, the DNA is TGTGCCAGCAGCTCGGACAGGACTAACTATGGCTACACCTTC. Its protein product is CASSSDRTNYGYTF.